One sample yielded the 28 T cell receptor beta chains listed below, sequenced in a study of early T cells in non-severe SARS-CoV-2 infection. Using its own MiXCR run on the 5' RACE reads, TCRdb lists one record per CDR3 protein. The table has 50,000 to 70,000 distinct CDR3 sequences, 8% to 9.5% seen once. Material for sequencing was whole blood. The source of these receptors is an adult who was a healthcare worker with PCR-confirmed SARS-CoV-2 infection or an uninfected control (not recorded which).

This clonotype turned up a few times. The rearrangement joins TRBV5-5 to TRBJ2-3; TRBD2 matches 7 bases. Germline V gives CDR1 SGHKS, CDR2 YYEKEE (reference sequence). V shed 1 base and J 2 bases; nucleotides not matched to a gene: 1. This CDR3 contains 14 residues. CDR3 sequence: CASSLRDYTDTQYF. For the CDR3, the DNA is TGTGCCAGCAGCTTGCGGGACTACACAGATACGCAGTATTTT.

The rearrangement uses TRBV28 and TRBJ1-6; D ambiguous. The germline V gene has CDR1 MDHEN and CDR2 SYDVKM. The CDR3 is made up of 13 amino acids. The V end was cut by 6 bases, the J end by 7 bases, with 10 bases between. CDR3: CASSGLMNSPLHF. The DNA of the CDR3 is TGTGCCAGCAGCGGACTGATGAATTCACCCCTCCACTTT.

This clonotype has only a few counts. The rearrangement joins TRBV10-3 to TRBJ2-1; no reliable D call. CDR1 is ENHRY, CDR2 SYGVKD, per germline. CDR3 length: 15 residues. With 3 bases removed from V and 2 bases from J, the gap between germline ends came to 11 bases. This CDR3 is CAISDPGVPYNEQFF. The CDR3 DNA is TGTGCCATCAGTGATCCGGGTGTCCCCTACAATGAGCAGTTCTTC.

This clonotype was detected many times. This chain uses TRBV27 with TRBJ2-7, with D perhaps matching TRBD1 (5 bases). The ends were cut back, 3 bases at V and 4 bases at J, with 13 bases in the middle. Germline V CDR1 and CDR2: MNHEY, SMNVEV (reference sequence). The CDR3 contains 14 residues. The CDR3 loop reads CASSFTGNLYEQYF. The CDR3, as DNA: TGTGCCAGCAGTTTTACAGGAAACCTATACGAGCAGTACTTC.

This clonotype came up a few times. J is TRBJ2-1 and V is TRBV28; TRBD2 matches 11 bases. V lost 4 bases to trimming and J lost 6 bases; unmatched junction nucleotides: 5. Germline V lookup: CDR1 MDHEN, CDR2 SYDVKM. The CDR3 totals 15 residues. The CDR3 DNA sequence: TGTGCCAGCAGTTCACTAGCGGGGGAGCCCAATGAGCAGTTCTTC. It is translated as CASSSLAGEPNEQFF.

This clonotype was seen ten or more times. The gene calls are TRBV29-1 and TRBJ2-2; D unclear. V lost 4 bases and J lost 1, with 10 bases in between. The CDR3 is made up of 14 amino acids. CDR1 and CDR2 (germline): SQVTM, ANQGSEA. The CDR3 DNA follows: TGCAGCGTTGCCTGGACCGGGAACACCGGGGAGCTGTTTTTT. Translated, it gives CSVAWTGNTGELFF.

Many counts were recorded for this clonotype. The rearrangement joins TRBV6-6 to TRBJ1-5; D unresolved. The germline CDR1 and CDR2 sequences are MNHNY and SVGAGI (reference sequence). The length of the CDR3 is 13 residues. V gave up 11 bases and J gave up 2 bases, with 13 bases separating them. Here the CDR3 reads CAGAGGRNQPQHF. In nucleotides, the CDR3 is TGTGCCGGAGCAGGAGGGCGCAATCAGCCCCAGCATTTT.

This clonotype was seen more than once but under ten times. The V gene is TRBV12-3 or TRBV12-4, the J gene TRBJ1-1, with a weak D call TRBD1 (6 bases). This CDR3 has 13 residues. V was pared by 3 bases and J by 11 bases, with 16 bases between. CDR3 bases: TGTGCCAGCAGTTTGGCACTGGGACAATTGGCTTTCTTT. It encodes CASSLALGQLAFF.

The rearrangement links TRBV6-1 to TRBJ1-1, with 7 bases aligning to TRBD1. V was clipped by 11 bases and J by 6 bases; unmatched bases: 9. CDR1 and CDR2 (germline): MNHNS, SASEGT. CDR3 length: 12 residues. The CDR3 protein is CALVGDSPEAFF. CDR3 in DNA: TGTGCCCTGGTCGGGGACAGCCCTGAAGCTTTCTTT.

This clonotype showed up many times. This chain uses TRBV20-1 with TRBJ2-1; 9 nucleotides match TRBD2. Germline V gene lookup returns CDR1 DFQATT and CDR2 SNEGSKA (reference sequence). J lost 2 bases, V lost 3 bases, and 2 bases had no gene match. The CDR3 extends over 14 amino acids. In nucleotides, the CDR3 is TGCAGTGCTAGGGCGGGAGGGCCCTACAATGAGCAGTTCTTC. Residues: CSARAGGPYNEQFF.

In this sample, this clonotype turned up many times. This sequence joins TRBV5-1 and TRBJ2-1; TRBD1 matches at 8 bases. Germline CDR1 reads SGHRS; CDR2 reads YFSETQ. The CDR3 is made up of 14 amino acids. V shed 4 bases, J shed 6 bases, and the junction held 6 bases outside the gene matches. Here the CDR3 reads CASSAGTGGNEQFF. The CDR3 DNA follows: TGCGCCAGCAGCGCCGGGACAGGCGGCAATGAGCAGTTCTTC.

This clonotype was seen ten or more times. The V call is TRBV7-8, the J call TRBJ2-1; D gene unclear. The CDR3 has 15 amino acids. The ends were cut back, 1 base at V and 6 bases at J, with 13 bases in the middle. Germline V gene lookup returns CDR1 SGHVS and CDR2 FQNEAQ. As DNA, the CDR3 is TGTGCCAGCAGCTTAGTGGTAAATGTGGGCAATGAGCAGTTCTTC. Its translation: CASSLVVNVGNEQFF.

The rearrangement joins TRBV6-2 or TRBV6-3 to TRBJ2-7, with a weak D call TRBD2 (5 bases). Trimming removed 1 base from V and 9 bases from J, with 10 bases in between. The CDR3 runs 12 residues. Looked up from germline, CDR1 is MNHEY and CDR2 is SVGEGT. The CDR3 DNA reads TGTGCCAGCAGTTACTGGGAGACGGTGCAGTACTTC. This encodes CASSYWETVQYF.

This clonotype was seen repeatedly, ten times or more. The rearrangement joins TRBV6-2 or TRBV6-3 to TRBJ1-2, with D hard to call. Trimming removed 6 bases at V and 0 bases at J, with 8 bases between. CDR3 length: 13 residues. Germline V gene sequence: CDR1 MNHEY, CDR2 SVGEGT. The CDR3 sequence: CASRDATNYGYTF. For the CDR3, the DNA is TGTGCCAGCAGGGACGCCACTAACTATGGCTACACCTTC.

This clonotype has ten or more counts. This CDR3 is CASGGQGIRDTQYF. CDR3 bases: TGTGCCAGCGGGGGACAGGGGATCAGAGATACGCAGTATTTT. The chain is built from TRBV2 and TRBJ2-3; 10 nucleotides match TRBD1. The CDR3 contains 14 residues. Germline CDR1 reads SNHLY; CDR2 reads FYNNEI. V lost 8 bases, J lost 5 bases, and 7 bases stayed unmatched.

This clonotype was counted at least ten times. The chain has TRBV7-8 and TRBJ2-1; D ambiguous. Germline values: CDR1 SGHVS, CDR2 FQNEAQ. V lost 5 bases, J lost 7 bases, and 12 bases lay in between. The CDR3 extends over 13 amino acids. The DNA for the CDR3 is TGTGCCAGCAGCCCGCCCGCAAAAAATGAGCAGTTCTTC. The encoded protein is CASSPPAKNEQFF.

This clonotype was found many times. J is TRBJ2-1 and V is TRBV11-2; 7 bases agree with TRBD1. Germline lookup yields CDR1 SGHAT and CDR2 FQNNGV. The CDR3 spans 14 residues. The J segment lost 4 bases and the V segment lost 3 bases, leaving 3 bases of the junction unmatched. CDR3 sequence reads: CASSFVGQYNEQFF. The DNA of the CDR3 is TGTGCCAGCAGCTTCGTGGGACAGTACAATGAGCAGTTCTTC.

This clonotype was detected ten times or more. The CDR3 loop reads CASRYPREGPIDEQFF. Here the CDR3 DNA reads TGTGCCAGCAGGTACCCGCGGGAGGGCCCAATTGATGAGCAGTTCTTC. The V gene is TRBV7-8, the J gene TRBJ2-1, with 9 bases matching TRBD2. Trimming at V came to 6 bases and at J to 8 bases, leaving 14 bases not matched to a gene. Looked up from germline, CDR1 is SGHVS and CDR2 is FQNEAQ. The CDR3 spans 16 residues.

Many counts were recorded for this clonotype. The rearrangement joins TRBV28 to TRBJ2-1, with 7 bases that match TRBD2. V trimming: 11 bases; J trimming: 4 bases; junction bases outside the gene matches: 11. The CDR3 is 14 residues long. Germline V gives CDR1 MDHEN, CDR2 SYDVKM. The CDR3 region has the DNA TGTGCCGGTGGGGCTAGCGGAATGTACAATGAGCAGTTCTTC. This gives the protein CAGGASGMYNEQFF.

CDR3 sequence: CASSPGTGDTQYF. Written as DNA, the CDR3 is TGTGCCAGCAGTCCGGGGACTGGAGATACGCAGTATTTT. V gene TRBV12-3 or TRBV12-4 combines with J gene TRBJ2-3; a weak D match, TRBD2 (6 bases). This CDR3 is built from 13 residues. Trimming shortened V by 5 bases and J by 5 bases, and 11 bases separated the two germline ends.

The chain couples TRBV6-5 to TRBJ2-7, with D possibly being TRBD1 or TRBD2 (5 bases each). Deletions cut 6 bases from V and 2 bases from J, with 20 bases between. Germline loops: CDR1 MNHEY, CDR2 SVGAGI. This CDR3 region has 16 residues. The CDR3 here is CASRKTGTTFAYEQYF. As DNA, the CDR3 is TGTGCCAGCAGAAAGACCGGGACCACTTTCGCCTACGAGCAGTACTTC.

This clonotype was counted ten times or more. The chain recombines TRBV19 with TRBJ1-2; TRBD1 matches 7 bases. This CDR3 has 15 amino acids. J was trimmed by 2 bases and V by 6 bases; bases with no gene match: 9. CDR1 is LNHDA, CDR2 SQIVND, per germline (reference sequence). Here the CDR3 reads CASSPWEGANYGYTF. CDR3 sequence (DNA): TGTGCCAGTAGCCCTTGGGAGGGGGCGAACTATGGCTACACCTTC.

Ten or more counts support this clonotype. The chain employs TRBV29-1 and TRBJ1-3, with 8 nucleotides matching TRBD1. CDR1 SQVTM and CDR2 ANQGSEA come from the germline V gene. V lost 5 bases, J lost 1 base, and 7 bases stayed unmatched. The CDR3 length is 15 residues. The CDR3 bases are TGCAGCGTTTCCACCGGGACAGGTTCTGGAAACACCATATATTTT. As protein: CSVSTGTGSGNTIYF.

The chain recombines TRBV5-1 with TRBJ2-3; 7 positions match TRBD2. V was clipped by 1 base and J by 2 bases; unmatched bases: 4. Germline V CDR1 and CDR2: SGHRS, YFSETQ. The CDR3 contains 15 residues. The CDR3: CASSLWGGNTDTQYF. DNA of the CDR3: TGCGCCAGCAGCTTGTGGGGGGGAAACACAGATACGCAGTATTTT.

This clonotype came up many times. The chain joins TRBV12-3 or TRBV12-4 to TRBJ1-6; TRBD1 matches at 7 bases. V gave up 6 bases and J gave up 7 bases; unmatched junction bases: 6. The CDR3 has 14 residues. CDR3 sequence reads: CASRQTGTNSPLHF. In nucleotides, the CDR3 is TGTGCCAGCAGGCAGACAGGGACGAATTCACCCCTCCACTTT.

This clonotype was counted at least ten times. The chain has TRBV10-2 and TRBJ2-3, with 8 bases lining up with TRBD2. Germline V gene sequence: CDR1 WSHSY, CDR2 SAAADI. The CDR3 has 12 residues. The junction had 5 bases not matched to a gene; V was cut back by 2 bases and J by 13 bases. The CDR3 reads CASSEVEREKYF. In nucleotides, the CDR3 is TGCGCCAGCAGTGAGGTCGAGCGGGAGAAGTATTTT.

This clonotype was recorded at least ten times. The rearrangement links TRBV4-1 to TRBJ2-1; D is possibly TRBD2 (6 bases). Germline values: CDR1 MGHRA, CDR2 YSYEKL. This CDR3 has 17 residues. With 3 bases removed from V and 6 bases from J, the gap between germline ends came to 21 bases. This CDR3 is CASSQGLLVAVANEQFF. CDR3 nucleotide sequence: TGCGCCAGCAGCCAGGGTTTACTAGTAGCGGTGGCCAATGAGCAGTTCTTC.

CDR3 DNA sequence: TGTGCCACCTCCCTTATCGGGGAGCAGTTCTTC. Amino acid sequence: CATSLIGEQFF. This rearrangement joins TRBV12-3 or TRBV12-4 to TRBJ2-1; D not resolved. The V gene lost 10 bases and the J gene lost 10 bases, with 14 bases spanning the gap. The CDR3 sequence is 11 residues long.